The clone carrying this T cell receptor beta chain showed up just a few times. Within the sample, other DNA sequences also encode this same CDR3. This record belongs to a study of CD8+ T cells in alopecia areata. It was cDNA, reverse transcribed from extracted RNA, that served as the sequencing template. Repertoires were generated with immunoSEQ multiplex PCR, while TCRdb's copy carries only in-frame clones and drops some. Altogether roughly 120,000 clones are present, roughly 56% being singletons, with the ten largest covering more than 3%. The ends were cut back, 3 bases at V and 1 base at J, with 0 bases in the middle. Germline CDR1 is SGHTA and CDR2 is FQGNSA. The CDR3 has 11 residues. Documented treatment: oral pan-JAK inhibitor, 5-10 mg twice daily.

The sequenced sample was CD4+ T cells sorted from blood, obtained at week 24, from a patient treated with tofacitinib. The chain carries TRBV7-2 and TRBJ2-5; D unclear. The sequence was obtained from a human donor with alopecia areata. CDR3 residues: CASSFQETQYF. The CDR3 nucleotides are TGTGCCAGCAGCTTCCAAGAGACCCAGTACTTC.